Sequencing of this T cell receptor beta chain was carried out in a study of identical twins. TCRdb analysed the 5' RACE reads with MiXCR anew, one entry per CDR3 protein. This table has around 280,000 distinct CDR3 sequences, about 8% appearing once. Per the germline V gene, CDR1 is SNHLY and CDR2 is FYNNEI. The CDR3 has 18 residues. Losses at the gene ends were 1 base for V and 7 bases for J; bases not matched to a gene: 12. The data also belong to a second study, concerning yellow fever vaccine responses in identical twins.

J is TRBJ1-6 and V is TRBV2; 8 bases agree with TRBD1. This sequence originates from a woman aged 18-29 years in good health. The sequencing sample was made of memory (CD45RO+) T cells sorted from blood. Here the CDR3 reads CASSEDPTRTGRNSPLHF. CDR3 coding DNA: TGTGCCAGCAGTGAAGATCCTACTAGGACAGGGAGAAATTCACCCCTCCACTTT.